Listed below are T cell receptor beta chains from one sample, sequenced in a study of OX40 agonist ivuxolimab in advanced cancers. Only in-frame clones appear in the TCRdb table, and some are missing; sequencing was by immunoSEQ multiplex PCR. The sample has approximately 67,000 clones; about 93% are singletons. The specimen was CD4+ or CD8+ T cells sorted from blood, collected in a trial of the OX40 agonist ivuxolimab. Source of these receptors: an adult with an advanced solid tumor such as melanoma, head and neck, liver or kidney cancer. CDR3s include the opening cysteine and the closing phenylalanine or tryptophan. The D gene is left open where the match is weak. Clone size is shown for a subset of rows, as once, few, many or a class of expanded clone.

clone_size: NA; j_call: TRBJ2-7; d_call: NA; v_call: TRBV27; cdr3_nt: TGTGCCAGCAGTCCGTCCGGGCTCGTCGGAACCTACGAGCAGTACTTC; cdr3_aa: CASSPSGLVGTYEQYF
clone_size: NA; j_call: TRBJ2-3; d_call: TRBD2; v_call: TRBV6-1; cdr3_nt: TGTGCCAGCAGTGCCCGGACTAGCGGGAGCGGGAATACGCAGTATTTT; cdr3_aa: CASSARTSGSGNTQYF
clone_size: once; j_call: TRBJ2-1; d_call: TRBD2; v_call: TRBV28; cdr3_nt: TGTGCCAGCAGGGGACTAGCGGGAGGTAATGAGCAGTTCTTC; cdr3_aa: CASRGLAGGNEQFF
clone_size: NA; j_call: TRBJ1-2; d_call: TRBD1; v_call: TRBV19; cdr3_nt: TGTGCCAGTAGTAATGGCGGCAGGGGGCGAGGTGGCTACACCTTC; cdr3_aa: CASSNGGRGRGGYTF
clone_size: NA; j_call: TRBJ2-2; d_call: NA; v_call: TRBV7-3; cdr3_nt: TGTGCCAGCAGCTTAACGTCTAACAGAGCGAACACCGGGGAGCTGTTTTTT; cdr3_aa: CASSLTSNRANTGELFF
clone_size: NA; j_call: TRBJ1-1; d_call: NA; v_call: TRBV6-6; cdr3_nt: TGTGCCAATACGGACGGGGGAAACACTGAAGCTTTCTTT; cdr3_aa: CANTDGGNTEAFF
clone_size: NA; j_call: TRBJ2-7; d_call: NA; v_call: TRBV9; cdr3_nt: TGTGCCAGCAGTGACAGTGGGTTGAGATCCCACGAGCAGTACTTC; cdr3_aa: CASSDSGLRSHEQYF
clone_size: NA; j_call: TRBJ1-1; d_call: NA; v_call: TRBV7-6; cdr3_nt: TGTGCCAGCAGCCCATCTCCCGGCATGAACACTGAAGCTTTCTTT; cdr3_aa: CASSPSPGMNTEAFF
clone_size: NA; j_call: TRBJ2-3; d_call: TRBD1; v_call: TRBV11-1; cdr3_nt: TGTGCCAGCAGCCCGAGACAGGGTGGGTCAGTAGATACGCAGTATTTT; cdr3_aa: CASSPRQGGSVDTQYF
clone_size: NA; j_call: TRBJ2-3; d_call: NA; v_call: TRBV15; cdr3_nt: TGTGCCACCAGCAGAGATGTTGGGATTGGGGGCACAGATACGCAGTATTTT; cdr3_aa: CATSRDVGIGGTDTQYF
clone_size: NA; j_call: TRBJ2-7; d_call: NA; v_call: TRBV27; cdr3_nt: TGTGCCAGCAGCCCTTTTCAGGGGACCTACGAGCAGTACTTC; cdr3_aa: CASSPFQGTYEQYF
clone_size: NA; j_call: TRBJ2-1; d_call: TRBD2; v_call: TRBV19; cdr3_nt: TGTGCCAGTAGCCCCACTAGCGGAGGAATTTACAATGAGCAGTTCTTC; cdr3_aa: CASSPTSGGIYNEQFF
clone_size: NA; j_call: TRBJ2-2; d_call: NA; v_call: TRBV15; cdr3_nt: TGTGCCACCAGCAGAGATGATACAGGTTGGACCGGGGAGCTGTTTTTT; cdr3_aa: CATSRDDTGWTGELFF
clone_size: NA; j_call: TRBJ2-7; d_call: NA; v_call: TRBV9; cdr3_nt: TGTGCCAGCAGCCTATACGGTCTAAGGGGTTACGAGCAGTACTTC; cdr3_aa: CASSLYGLRGYEQYF
clone_size: few; j_call: TRBJ1-2; d_call: NA; v_call: TRBV6-6; cdr3_nt: TGTGCCAGCAGGGTCACCGGGGCAAACTATGGCTACACCTTC; cdr3_aa: CASRVTGANYGYTF
clone_size: NA; j_call: TRBJ1-1; d_call: NA; v_call: TRBV19; cdr3_nt: TGTGCCAGTAGTATGAACGACGGGAACACTGAAGCTTTCTTT; cdr3_aa: CASSMNDGNTEAFF
clone_size: NA; j_call: TRBJ2-7; d_call: NA; v_call: TRBV27; cdr3_nt: TGTGCCAGCAGTTTATCCGGGACGGGGACCTACGAGCAGTACTTC; cdr3_aa: CASSLSGTGTYEQYF
clone_size: NA; j_call: TRBJ2-1; d_call: NA; v_call: TRBV29-1; cdr3_nt: TGCAGCGTTGAATGGATCCACAATGAGCAGTTCTTC; cdr3_aa: CSVEWIHNEQFF
clone_size: NA; j_call: TRBJ1-2; d_call: NA; v_call: TRBV11-2; cdr3_nt: TGTGCCAGCAGCTCATCTTTAAGCCCGACAGTTAACTATGGCTACACCTTC; cdr3_aa: CASSSSLSPTVNYGYTF
clone_size: NA; j_call: TRBJ1-1; d_call: NA; v_call: TRBV7-3; cdr3_nt: TGTGCCAGCAGCTTAGGGCAGGGGCGCGCTGAAGCTTTCTTT; cdr3_aa: CASSLGQGRAEAFF
clone_size: NA; j_call: TRBJ1-1; d_call: NA; v_call: TRBV4-1; cdr3_nt: TGCGCCAGCACGGGTATGGGTGAAGCTTTCTTT; cdr3_aa: CASTGMGEAFF
clone_size: NA; j_call: TRBJ1-1; d_call: TRBD1; v_call: TRBV4-2; cdr3_nt: TGTGCCAGCAGCCGAGAAACGGGACAGGGGGACACTGAAGCTTTCTTT; cdr3_aa: CASSRETGQGDTEAFF
clone_size: NA; j_call: TRBJ2-6; d_call: TRBD2; v_call: TRBV23-1; cdr3_nt: TGCGCCAGCAGTCACGCGACTAGCGGGAGCACTGGGGCCAACGTCCTGACTTTC; cdr3_aa: CASSHATSGSTGANVLTF
clone_size: NA; j_call: TRBJ2-2; d_call: TRBD2; v_call: TRBV4-1; cdr3_nt: TGCGCCAGCAGCCAATCCGGGGGGGATGTAACCGGGGAGCTGTTTTTT; cdr3_aa: CASSQSGGDVTGELFF
clone_size: NA; j_call: TRBJ1-5; d_call: NA; v_call: TRBV7-6; cdr3_nt: TGTGCCAGCAGCTTGGCTGCAGAGGCTCAGCCCCAGCATTTT; cdr3_aa: CASSLAAEAQPQHF
clone_size: NA; j_call: TRBJ1-2; d_call: NA; v_call: TRBV6-5; cdr3_nt: TGTGCCAGCAGTTACCAGGGACTCTATGGCTACACCTTC; cdr3_aa: CASSYQGLYGYTF
clone_size: NA; j_call: TRBJ1-2; d_call: NA; v_call: TRBV7-9; cdr3_nt: TGTGCCAGCAGCCAGATCCCACTCTATGGCTACACCTTC; cdr3_aa: CASSQIPLYGYTF
clone_size: NA; j_call: TRBJ1-5; d_call: NA; v_call: TRBV19; cdr3_nt: TGTGCCAGTAGTATAGCCGGGGGGACCCATGAGCCCCAGCATTTT; cdr3_aa: CASSIAGGTHEPQHF
clone_size: NA; j_call: TRBJ1-1; d_call: NA; v_call: TRBV27; cdr3_nt: TGTGCCAGCAGTTTATCTCTCGGGGGTATGAACACTGAAGCTTTCTTT; cdr3_aa: CASSLSLGGMNTEAFF
clone_size: NA; j_call: TRBJ2-1; d_call: TRBD2; v_call: TRBV11-2; cdr3_nt: TGTGCCAGCAGCTTAGTCCTAGCGGGGAACAATGAGCAGTTCTTC; cdr3_aa: CASSLVLAGNNEQFF
clone_size: NA; j_call: TRBJ2-7; d_call: NA; v_call: TRBV27; cdr3_nt: TGTGCCAGCAGTCCCTGGGGGGCCGACGAGCAGTACTTC; cdr3_aa: CASSPWGADEQYF
clone_size: NA; j_call: TRBJ2-2; d_call: TRBD1; v_call: TRBV7-6; cdr3_nt: TGTGCCAGCAGCCGGCTCCGAAGCGGACAGGGTGTAGTAGCCGGGGAGCTGTTTTTT; cdr3_aa: CASSRLRSGQGVVAGELFF
clone_size: NA; j_call: TRBJ1-2; d_call: NA; v_call: TRBV5-6; cdr3_nt: TGTGCCAGCAGCCCCCCGGACAGACCCTATGGCTACACCTTC; cdr3_aa: CASSPPDRPYGYTF
clone_size: NA; j_call: TRBJ2-1; d_call: TRBD2; v_call: TRBV10-3; cdr3_nt: TGTGCCATCAAGGAGACTAGCGGGTACAATGAGCAGTTCTTC; cdr3_aa: CAIKETSGYNEQFF
clone_size: few; j_call: TRBJ2-1; d_call: TRBD2; v_call: TRBV29-1; cdr3_nt: TGCAGCGTTGAGCGGGAGTCCTACAATGAGCAGTTCTTC; cdr3_aa: CSVERESYNEQFF
clone_size: NA; j_call: TRBJ2-1; d_call: TRBD1; v_call: TRBV7-6; cdr3_nt: TGTGCCAGCAGCTTAGTAGTAAGGACAGGGGGGGGTGAGCAGTTCTTC; cdr3_aa: CASSLVVRTGGGEQFF
clone_size: NA; j_call: TRBJ1-1; d_call: NA; v_call: TRBV27; cdr3_nt: TGTGCCAGCAGTTTAGGGGCTCAGAACACTGAAGCTTTCTTT; cdr3_aa: CASSLGAQNTEAFF
clone_size: NA; j_call: TRBJ2-1; d_call: NA; v_call: TRBV4-3; cdr3_nt: TGCGCCAGCAGCCCCGGTTCGGGGCCCTACTATGAGCAGTTCTTC; cdr3_aa: CASSPGSGPYYEQFF
clone_size: few; j_call: TRBJ2-7; d_call: NA; v_call: TRBV12-5; cdr3_nt: TGTGCTAGTGGTGTGGGGTTGGGGGGTCAGCAGTACTTC; cdr3_aa: CASGVGLGGQQYF
clone_size: NA; j_call: TRBJ2-7; d_call: NA; v_call: TRBV12-5; cdr3_nt: TGTGCTAGTGGGGACTACGAGCAGTACTTC; cdr3_aa: CASGDYEQYF
clone_size: NA; j_call: TRBJ1-1; d_call: TRBD1; v_call: TRBV9; cdr3_nt: TGTGCCAGCAGCGTAGAGGGGGCTGCAAACACTGAAGCTTTCTTT; cdr3_aa: CASSVEGAANTEAFF
clone_size: NA; j_call: TRBJ2-7; d_call: NA; v_call: TRBV7-2; cdr3_nt: TGTGCCAGCAGCTTAGGAAACGCGGCGTTCTACGAGCAGTACTTC; cdr3_aa: CASSLGNAAFYEQYF
clone_size: NA; j_call: TRBJ2-1; d_call: NA; v_call: TRBV30; cdr3_nt: TGTGCCTGCAGCGGGCGGTATGAGCAGTTCTTC; cdr3_aa: CACSGRYEQFF
clone_size: once; j_call: TRBJ2-1; d_call: NA; v_call: TRBV29-1; cdr3_nt: TGCAGCGTTGACCGGAGGGGCGCGGGTGAGCAGTTCTTC; cdr3_aa: CSVDRRGAGEQFF
clone_size: NA; j_call: TRBJ1-4; d_call: NA; v_call: TRBV6-5; cdr3_nt: TGTGCCGGAGGGGCGAGGGTCGAAAAACTGTTTTTT; cdr3_aa: CAGGARVEKLFF
clone_size: NA; j_call: TRBJ2-3; d_call: NA; v_call: TRBV4-2; cdr3_nt: TGTGCCAGCAGCCAAGAAGGAGTAGACCTTTACGCGGATACGCAGTATTTT; cdr3_aa: CASSQEGVDLYADTQYF
clone_size: NA; j_call: TRBJ2-7; d_call: NA; v_call: TRBV10-2; cdr3_nt: TGCGCCAGCAGTCCCAACAGGGCTTCCCACGAGCAGTACTTC; cdr3_aa: CASSPNRASHEQYF
clone_size: NA; j_call: TRBJ2-5; d_call: TRBD2; v_call: TRBV7-9; cdr3_nt: TGTGCCAGCAGCTTGCTCTGGGGGGGGCAAGAGACCCAGTACTTC; cdr3_aa: CASSLLWGGQETQYF
clone_size: once; j_call: TRBJ1-1; d_call: TRBD1; v_call: TRBV7-9; cdr3_nt: TGTGCCAGCAGCTTCGGGACAGGGGATGAAGCTTTCTTT; cdr3_aa: CASSFGTGDEAFF
clone_size: once; j_call: TRBJ2-2; d_call: TRBD1; v_call: TRBV7-6; cdr3_nt: TGTGCCAGCAGCTCCGGGACAGGAGGCACCGGGGAGCTGTTTTTT; cdr3_aa: CASSSGTGGTGELFF
clone_size: once; j_call: TRBJ2-7; d_call: NA; v_call: TRBV5-4; cdr3_nt: TGTGCCAGCAGCTCCTCAGGGGGGTACTACGAGCAGTACTTC; cdr3_aa: CASSSSGGYYEQYF
clone_size: NA; j_call: TRBJ2-3; d_call: NA; v_call: TRBV14; cdr3_nt: TGTGCCAGCAGCCACTCGAGGGGGGGGGAGGTTACAGATACGCAGTATTTT; cdr3_aa: CASSHSRGGEVTDTQYF
clone_size: NA; j_call: TRBJ2-3; d_call: TRBD1; v_call: TRBV7-2; cdr3_nt: TGTGCCAGCAGCCCGGACGTATTCGGGACAGGGTATTTGGATACGCAGTATTTT; cdr3_aa: CASSPDVFGTGYLDTQYF